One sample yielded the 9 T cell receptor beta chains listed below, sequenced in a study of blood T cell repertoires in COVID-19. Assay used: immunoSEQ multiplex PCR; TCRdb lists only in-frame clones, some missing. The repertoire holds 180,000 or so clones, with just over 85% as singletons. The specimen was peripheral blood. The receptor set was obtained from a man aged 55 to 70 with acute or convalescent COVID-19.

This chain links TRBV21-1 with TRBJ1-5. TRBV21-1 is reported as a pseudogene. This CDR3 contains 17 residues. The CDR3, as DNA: TGTGCCAGCAGCAAAGTTGGAGTTCCGGGGAGCAATCAGCCCCAGCATTTT. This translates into CASSKVGVPGSNQPQHF.

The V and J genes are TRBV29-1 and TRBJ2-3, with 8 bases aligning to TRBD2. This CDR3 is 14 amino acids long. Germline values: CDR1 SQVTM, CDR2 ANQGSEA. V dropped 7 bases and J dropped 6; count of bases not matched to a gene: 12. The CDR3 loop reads CSGVEAGALDTQYF. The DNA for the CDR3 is TGCAGCGGGGTGGAAGCGGGAGCTCTTGATACGCAGTATTTT.

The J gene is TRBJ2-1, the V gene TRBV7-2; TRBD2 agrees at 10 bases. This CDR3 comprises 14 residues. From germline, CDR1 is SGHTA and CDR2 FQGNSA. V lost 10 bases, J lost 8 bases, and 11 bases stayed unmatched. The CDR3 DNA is TGTGCCAACGGAGCTAGCGGGAGACAGGATGAGCAGTTCTTC. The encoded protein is CANGASGRQDEQFF.

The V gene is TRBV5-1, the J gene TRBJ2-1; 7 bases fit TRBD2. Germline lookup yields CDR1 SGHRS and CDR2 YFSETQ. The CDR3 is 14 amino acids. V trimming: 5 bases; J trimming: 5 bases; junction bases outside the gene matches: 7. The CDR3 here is CASRAGTKNNEQFF. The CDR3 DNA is TGCGCCAGCAGAGCCGGGACTAAGAACAATGAGCAGTTCTTC.

CDR3 amino acids: CASSLDRGGRASGELFF. CDR3 in DNA: TGCGCCAGCAGCTTGGATCGTGGCGGGAGGGCCTCTGGGGAGCTGTTTTTT. The chain has TRBV5-1 and TRBJ2-2, with TRBD2 matching 9 bases. The germline gives CDR1 SGHRS, CDR2 YFSETQ. With 0 bases clipped from V and 8 bases from J, the junction kept 11 bases outside the gene matches. This CDR3 comprises 17 residues.

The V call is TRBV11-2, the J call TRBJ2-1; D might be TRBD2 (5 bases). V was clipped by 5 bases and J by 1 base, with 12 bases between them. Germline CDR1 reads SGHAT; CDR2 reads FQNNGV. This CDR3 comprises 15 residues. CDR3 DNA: TGTGCCAGCAGCCCGGCGGGCGGGTCCTACAATGAGCAGTTCTTC. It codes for CASSPAGGSYNEQFF.

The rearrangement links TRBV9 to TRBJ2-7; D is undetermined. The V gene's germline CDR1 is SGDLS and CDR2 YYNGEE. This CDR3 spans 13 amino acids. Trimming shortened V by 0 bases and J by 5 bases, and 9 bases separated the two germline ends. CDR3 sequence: CASSVAISHEQYF. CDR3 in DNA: TGTGCCAGCAGCGTAGCGATTAGCCACGAGCAGTACTTC.

The CDR3 sequence: CASARTGQVLQPQHF. The CDR3 nucleotides read TGTGCCAGCGCGAGAACGGGACAGGTTCTTCAGCCCCAGCATTTT. The rearrangement links TRBV6-5 to TRBJ1-5; TRBD1 matches 8 bases. Germline-derived CDR1 and CDR2 are MNHEY and SVGAGI. The CDR3 has 15 residues. Germline trimming cut 8 bases from V and 6 bases from J; bases unmatched to any gene: 12.

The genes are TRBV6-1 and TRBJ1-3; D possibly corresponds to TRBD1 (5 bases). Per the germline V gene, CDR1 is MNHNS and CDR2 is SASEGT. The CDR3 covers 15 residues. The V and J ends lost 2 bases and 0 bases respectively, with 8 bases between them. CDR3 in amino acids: CASSEQGYSGNTIYF. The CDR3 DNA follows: TGTGCCAGCAGTGAACAGGGTTACTCTGGAAACACCATATATTTT.